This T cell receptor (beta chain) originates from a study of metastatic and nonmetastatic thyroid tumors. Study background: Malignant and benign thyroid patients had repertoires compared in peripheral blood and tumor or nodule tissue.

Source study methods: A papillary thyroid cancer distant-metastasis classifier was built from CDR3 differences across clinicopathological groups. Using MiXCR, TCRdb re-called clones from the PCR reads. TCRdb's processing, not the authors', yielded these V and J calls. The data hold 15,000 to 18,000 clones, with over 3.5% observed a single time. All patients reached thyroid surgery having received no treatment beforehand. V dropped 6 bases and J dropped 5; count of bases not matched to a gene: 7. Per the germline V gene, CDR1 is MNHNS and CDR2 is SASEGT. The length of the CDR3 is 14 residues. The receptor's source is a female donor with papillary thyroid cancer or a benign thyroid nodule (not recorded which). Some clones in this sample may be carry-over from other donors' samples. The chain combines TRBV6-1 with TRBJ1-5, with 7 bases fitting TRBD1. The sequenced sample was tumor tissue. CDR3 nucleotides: TGTGCCAGCAGCGACAGGGTCGGCCATCAGCCCCAGCATTTT. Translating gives CASSDRVGHQPQHF.